Listed below are T cell receptor beta chains from one sample, sequenced in a study of OX40 agonist ivuxolimab in advanced cancers. Profiled with immunoSEQ multiplex PCR; TCRdb holds only in-frame clones, not every one. The data contain roughly 40,000 clones, approximately 90% of them seen just once; the ten biggest clones take up approximately 12%. Sequenced material: CD4+ or CD8+ T cells sorted from blood, taken in a trial of the OX40 agonist ivuxolimab. The receptor set was obtained from an adult with an advanced solid tumor such as melanoma, head and neck, liver or kidney cancer. CDR3s include the opening cysteine and the closing phenylalanine or tryptophan. D genes are given only for firm matches. Only some rows state a clone size, as once, few, many or a class for expanded clones.

j_call d_call v_call clone_size cdr3_nt cdr3_aa
TRBJ2-3 . TRBV29-1 . TGCAGTGCCGCCTGGACAGACACAGATACGCAGTATTTT CSAAWTDTDTQYF
TRBJ1-1 . TRBV6-6 . TGTGCCAGCAAGGGACTCTCTAGGAACACTGAAGCTTTCTTT CASKGLSRNTEAFF
TRBJ2-7 . TRBV7-9 . TGTGCCAGCAGCTTAGGGGTTAACGAGCAGTACTTC CASSLGVNEQYF
TRBJ2-4 . TRBV7-2 . TGTGCCAGCAGCTCTAACAGCCTAGCCAAAAACATTCAGTACTTC CASSSNSLAKNIQYF
TRBJ1-5 . TRBV5-6 . TGTGCCAGCAGCTTGTGGGAAACGGTGTTGCGCAATCAGCCCCAGCATTTT CASSLWETVLRNQPQHF
TRBJ2-3 . TRBV18 . TGTGCCAGCTCACCCATTGTCCTAGCGACCGACACAGATACGCAGTATTTT CASSPIVLATDTDTQYF
TRBJ2-1 TRBD1 TRBV28 . TGTGCCAGCAGGGGACAGGGCTACAATGAGCAGTTCTTC CASRGQGYNEQFF
TRBJ2-1 TRBD1 TRBV5-1 . TGCGCCAGCAGCGAAGGACAGGGTATCAACAATGAGCAGTTCTTC CASSEGQGINNEQFF
TRBJ2-2 . TRBV30 . TGTGCCTGGGCCTACCTTAGGGCGCGATTCGGCGGGGAGCTGTTTTTT CAWAYLRARFGGELFF
TRBJ2-1 TRBD1 TRBV6-5 . TGTGCCAGCAGTTACGCCTCAGGGGGCTATGGCAATGAGCAGTTCTTC CASSYASGGYGNEQFF
TRBJ2-7 . TRBV18 . TGTGCCAGCTCACCTCCGAAGGGGCGCTACGAGCAGTACTTC CASSPPKGRYEQYF
TRBJ2-1 . TRBV15 . TGTGCCACCAGCAGAGATCAGGGTCAAAGTATCTTC CATSRDQGQSIF
TRBJ2-1 TRBD1 TRBV11-2 . TGTGCCAGCAGTTATAGGACAGGGGGCTCCTACAATGAGCAGTTCTTC CASSYRTGGSYNEQFF
TRBJ2-3 . TRBV29-1 . TGCAGCGTGCGCGGATTGGGCAGAAGCACAGATACGCAGTATTTT CSVRGLGRSTDTQYF
TRBJ2-5 . TRBV30 . TGTGCCTGGGAAGGGGTACAGGTGCCAAAAGAGACCCAGTACTTC CAWEGVQVPKETQYF
TRBJ2-5 TRBD1 TRBV7-2 . TGTGCCAGCAGCCCACGACAGGGTAGAAAGACCCAGTACTTC CASSPRQGRKTQYF
TRBJ1-2 TRBD1 TRBV6-1 . TGTGCCAGCAGACCGGGACAGTTGGTCGATGGCTACACCTTC CASRPGQLVDGYTF
TRBJ2-5 TRBD2 TRBV5-1 . TGCGCCAGCAGCTTGGGCGGGGGAGAAGAGACCCAGTACTTC CASSLGGGEETQYF
TRBJ2-1 . TRBV5-4 once TGTGCCAGCAGCGGGAAAAAGGGAGCACACAATGAGCAGTTCTTC CASSGKKGAHNEQFF
TRBJ2-3 . TRBV11-3 . TGTGCCAGCAGCTTAGAACTAGCCGCAGATACGCAGTATTTT CASSLELAADTQYF
TRBJ1-3 . TRBV9 . TGTGCCAGCAGCGTAGAGGGTAGCTCTGGAAACACCATATATTTT CASSVEGSSGNTIYF
TRBJ2-7 TRBD1 TRBV7-9 medium-sized TGTGCCAGCAGCACCGACCGGGACAGACTATACGAGCAGTACTTC CASSTDRDRLYEQYF